This T cell receptor (beta chain) was observed in a study of blood T cell repertoires in COVID-19 (TCRdb year 2020). Notes on the research overall: Samples from collaborators originated in the United States, Italy and Spain and spanned both the acute and convalescent phases of COVID-19. HLA class I and class II types, where available, came from metadata supplied by the sample provider rather than from assay-based typing. The samples were drawn from two sources: the first 160 participants of the ongoing ImmuneRACE study, and 1,200 or so subjects contributed by 6 global collaborators. The prospective study material was composed of cDNA or gDNA derived from T cells, B-cell-depleted T cells, or PBMCs. A freely available public database, intended as a resource for researchers studying the immune response to SARS-CoV-2, is where the repertoires were released. The dataset comprised deeply sampled blood TCRbeta repertoires from subjects exposed to, actively infected with, or recovered from COVID-19. Sample metadata almost always included a de-identified subject ID, COVID-19 status, age in years and sex. What the research found in general, with its limitations: How much clinical and demographic metadata was included differed by source and by participant, and the metadata was provided uncurated.

TCRbeta CDR3 regions were amplified from genomic DNA using the immunoSEQ Assay, a bias-controlled multiplex PCR. As for the original processing: Nucleated cell counts per sample were estimated from amplification of reference gene primers within the assay. Sequence reads were collapsed and filtered to measure the absolute abundance of every unique TCRbeta CDR3 rearrangement. For each sample, productive Simpson clonality was calculated as the square root of Simpson's diversity index over productive rearrangements. The clones in this table, taken by TCRdb from immuneACCESS, are in-frame only. Not every clone is retained; where verified, under half of the shortfall comes from an unresolved V gene, and the cause of the rest is unknown. D and trimming come from the DNA, and the V and J calls and clone size come from that table. The sample yields fewer than 350,000 clones; about four fifths were counted once. The biggest ten clones account for less than 3% of the sample.

The V end loses 0 bases and the J end loses 9 bases, and a stretch of 17 bases separates them. Looking up the germline V gene yields CDR1 LGHNA and CDR2 YSLEER. CDR3 length: 15 amino acids, cysteine to phenylalanine. Only the CDR3 portion is preserved as DNA: 45 bases, with reading frame beginning at the first base. In regard to this clone: Its antigen has not been determined. Per-base qualities were not stored, and no clone one base away is much larger.

The collaborating institutions used their own protocols to collect whole blood in K2EDTA tubes. For TCRbeta analysis, collaborators shipped samples as frozen whole blood, isolated PBMCs, or DNA extracted from either of those sample types. Sequenced input: peripheral blood. The sequence joins TRBV4-3 to TRBJ1-1, with the identity of the D gene unclear. The source of this sequence is a woman in her sixties with active or convalescent COVID-19. The CDR3 here reads CASSQDGGREMKAFF. In nucleotide form, the sequence is TGCGCCAGCAGCCAAGACGGAGGCCGGGAAATGAAAGCTTTCTTT.